What follows are 32 T cell receptor beta chains derived from one specimen sequenced in a study of tumor and adjacent non-tumor tissue in lung cancer (dated by TCRdb to 2017 to 2018). The method behind the library was multiplex PCR. The sample was run on an Illumina HiSeq 2500. Following protocols modified from ARM-PCR, the researchers constructed TCRbeta libraries through three rounds of nested PCR with primers (Table S4). Clones were called with MiXCR by TCRdb after fastp trimmed the public reads at Q25, and only in-frame beta chains were retained. Under each unique CDR3 protein, matching rows form one entry showing the most common genes and DNA. For this sample there are under 140,000 distinct CDR3 sequences; approximately 87% appear just once. Approximately 22% of the sample is held by the ten biggest clonotypes. RNA was isolated from bulk, unsorted tissue, and RNA quality was assessed with a NanoDrop ND-1000 and an Agilent 2100.

The sample was lung tumor tissue. The receptors shown here come from a man aged 65-85 years with non-small cell lung cancer.

In regard to this clonotype: This CDR3 is missing its conserved last phenylalanine or tryptophan, likely due to a read error. The CDR3 bases are TGCAGTGCTAGAGATATTGGAGGGGGTGGTCAGCCCCAGCATTAT. Translating gives CSARDIGGGGQPQHY. This rearrangement joins TRBV20-1 to TRBJ1-5; the D gene is possibly TRBD1 (6 bases). The ends were cut back, 0 bases at V and 6 bases at J, with 15 bases in the middle. Germline lookup yields CDR1 DFQATT and CDR2 SNEGSKA (reference sequence). The CDR3 loop spans 15 amino acids.

In the case of this clonotype: A junction boundary mismatches the germline segment, possibly from a read error. V usage is TRBV20-1 and J usage is TRBJ1-5; D possibly corresponds to TRBD1 (5 bases). This CDR3 is built from 14 residues. Germline values: CDR1 DFQATT, CDR2 SNEGSKA (reference sequence). The CDR3 DNA is TGCAGTGTTGACGGTGGAGGGGTCGGGCAGCTCCAGCATTTT. Translating it yields CSVDGGGVGQLQHF.

This clonotype was observed once. This may be a read error, as it is one base from a much larger clone. V is TRBV18 and J is TRBJ2-7; no reliable D call. The CDR3 sequence is 14 residues long. Germline V CDR1 and CDR2: KGHSH, LQKENI. V was trimmed by 7 bases and J by 3 bases, leaving 16 bases between them. The CDR3 here is CASLRSNGFYEQYF. The CDR3, as DNA: TGTGCCAGCTTGCGGTCGAATGGGTTCTACGAGCAGTACTTC.

This clonotype was seen a handful of times. This likely comes from a read error, as the CDR3 has no conserved phenylalanine or tryptophan at its end. The DNA is omitted, as the CDR3 cannot be located on it reliably, and the CDR3 follows TCRdb's listing. The rearrangement links TRBV6-6 to TRBJ2-5. The CDR3 is 11 amino acids in total, end residues counted. The germline V gene has CDR1 MNHNY and CDR2 SVGAGI (reference sequence). The CDR3 here is CASSLRDTQYY.

In the case of this clonotype: The conserved phenylalanine or tryptophan normally closing the CDR3 is absent here, so this likely arose from a read error. The V gene is TRBV6-2 or TRBV6-3, the J gene TRBJ2-1; 7 bases match TRBD1. The CDR3 extends over 16 amino acids. Germline assignment: CDR1 MNHEY and CDR2 SVGEGT. The CDR3 nucleotides are TGTGCCAGCAGTTACCAAATCGGACAGGAATACAATAAGCAGTTCTTA. Translation: CASSYQIGQEYNKQFL.

In regard to this clonotype: The CDR3 does not close with the conserved phenylalanine or tryptophan, likely indicating a read error. The chain uses TRBV29-1 and TRBJ2-2, with TRBD1 matching over 8 bases. The CDR3 loop spans 14 amino acids. Per germline, CDR1 SQVTM and CDR2 ANQGSEA. Here the CDR3 DNA reads TGCAGCGCTGACGTAGCAGGGGGCACCTGGGAGCTGTTTGTT. It is translated as CSADVAGGTWELFV.

This clonotype was observed at least ten times. The CDR3, as DNA: TGTGCCAGCAGCCAAGTTCGATATGGAGTTGGGACAGATACGCAGTATTTT. Translated, it gives CASSQVRYGVGTDTQYF. The genes are TRBV14 and TRBJ2-3; unclear D gene. This CDR3 spans 17 amino acids. Germline loops: CDR1 SGHDN, CDR2 FVKESK. V gave up 1 base and J gave up 3 bases, with 17 bases separating them.

As concerns this clonotype: A junction boundary mismatches the germline segment, possibly from a read error. The V call is TRBV7-9, the J call TRBJ2-5, with D perhaps given as TRBD1 or TRBD2 (5 bases each). The CDR3 runs to 15 residues. CDR1 and CDR2 (germline): SEHNR, FQNEAQ (reference sequence). DNA of the CDR3: TGTACCAGCAGCTTAGTCGTGAGGGGCCGAGAGACCAACTACTTC. Translating it yields CTSSLVVRGRETNYF.

In the case of this clonotype: This may be a read error, as it is one base from a much larger clone. The chain carries TRBV5-1 and TRBJ2-7; no clear D. The CDR3 has 13 residues. Germline V lookup: CDR1 SGHRS, CDR2 YFSETQ. CDR3 in amino acids: CANSLIYSSEQYF. In DNA, the CDR3 is TGCGCCAACAGCTTGATTTACTCCAGCGAGCAGTACTTC.

Remarks on this clonotype: One junction end disagrees with the germline gene, perhaps due to a read error. The chain is built from TRBV5-5 and TRBJ1-1, with D possibly matching TRBD1 (5 bases). Germline CDR1 SGHKS, CDR2 YYEKEE (reference sequence). The length of the CDR3 is 14 residues. The CDR3 region is CASNLDITNTEAIF. CDR3 nucleotides: TGTGCCAGCAACCTGGACATCACGAACACTGAAGCTATCTTT.

The sample holds many counts of this clonotype. The rearrangement joins TRBV20-1 to TRBJ2-1, with 11 bases fitting TRBD2. Germline lookup yields CDR1 DFQATT and CDR2 SNEGSKA (reference sequence). The CDR3 is made up of 14 amino acids. J gave up 9 bases and V 6 bases, and 10 bases lay outside the gene matches. CDR3 amino acids: CSAPTSGMWSEQFF. CDR3 in DNA: TGCAGTGCCCCGACTAGCGGGATGTGGAGTGAGCAGTTCTTC.

Turning to this clonotype: This CDR3 is missing its conserved last phenylalanine or tryptophan, likely due to a read error. The rearrangement links TRBV6-6 to TRBJ1-3, with a weak D call TRBD1 (5 bases). Germline V gene sequence: CDR1 MNHNY, CDR2 SVGAGI (reference sequence). The CDR3 has 17 residues. For the CDR3, the DNA is TGTGCCAACAGTTTGGTTGGGACGGCCAACTCTGGAAACACCATATATTTA. This encodes CANSLVGTANSGNTIYL.

For this clonotype: A junction end diverges from the germline sequence, so it may reflect a read error. The gene calls are TRBV10-1 and TRBJ1-1, with a weak D call TRBD1 (5 bases). The CDR3 runs to 13 residues. Germline CDR1 and CDR2: WNHNN and SYGVQD (reference sequence). The CDR3 region is CTSGAGQNTEAFF. For the CDR3, the DNA is TGCACCAGCGGTGCAGGGCAGAACACTGAAGCTTTCTTT.

This clonotype came up once. One end of the junction fails to match germline, which may point to a read error. The chain uses TRBV6-2 or TRBV6-3 and TRBJ1-5, with D perhaps TRBD1 (5 bases). Germline V lookup: CDR1 MNHEY, CDR2 SVGEGT. The CDR3 sequence is 13 residues long. The DNA of the CDR3 is TGTGTCAGCAGTTCTCAGGGCAATCGGCACCAGCATTTT. It translates to CVSSSQGNRHQHF.

For this clonotype: No conserved phenylalanine or tryptophan ends this CDR3, so it is likely a read error. The chain has TRBV6-5 and TRBJ1-2; D not resolved. Germline V gene sequence: CDR1 MNHEY, CDR2 SVGAGI. This CDR3 is built from 14 residues. CDR3 sequence: CASNYSPPAVSYTI. For the CDR3, the DNA is TGTGCCAGCAATTACTCTCCCCCCGCGGTAAGCTACACCATC.

This clonotype has ten or more counts. V usage is TRBV11-2 and J usage is TRBJ2-1; D call uncertain. The CDR3 totals 12 residues. Trimming pared 3 bases from V and 7 bases from J, leaving 7 bases between. Germline V gene data show CDR1 as SGHAT and CDR2 as FQNNGV. CDR3 DNA: TGTGCCAGCAGCTTTCTGGGAAATGAGCAGTTCTTC. Its translation: CASSFLGNEQFF.

The chain carries TRBV12-3 or TRBV12-4 and TRBJ2-6; tentative D call: TRBD1 (6 bases). The CDR3 loop spans 17 amino acids. V was cut by 9 bases and J by 3 bases, with 21 bases left in between. In nucleotides, the CDR3 is TGTGCCAGAAGTCCGGGACAAGGGGCGGATGGGGCCAACGTCCTGACTTTC. Its translation: CARSPGQGADGANVLTF.

The sample holds a few counts of this clonotype. A much larger clone differs by one base, so this may be a read error. This chain links TRBV28 with TRBJ2-7, with 9 bases that match TRBD1. CDR3 length: 13 residues. Germline CDR1 and CDR2: MDHEN and SYDVKM. J was trimmed by 9 bases and V by 10 bases; bases with no gene match: 13. The CDR3 bases are TGTGCCAACAGGGGGCAAATCAGGGAGCGGCAGTACTTC. Amino acids: CANRGQIRERQYF.

Details on this clonotype: This clone may be a read error of a much larger clone one base away. V gene TRBV20-1 combines with J gene TRBJ2-7; D might be TRBD1 (5 bases). The CDR3 loop spans 12 amino acids. The V end was cut by 7 bases, the J end by 4 bases, with 14 bases between. Germline V gives CDR1 DFQATT, CDR2 SNEGSKA (reference sequence). CDR3 region: CSEARDEYEQYF. CDR3 DNA: TGCAGTGAAGCCAGGGATGAGTACGAGCAGTACTTC.

Comment on this clonotype: Given the absence of the conserved phenylalanine or tryptophan at the CDR3 end, a read error is likely. The chain combines TRBV5-1 with TRBJ2-6; no reliable D call. The germline gives CDR1 SGHRS, CDR2 YFSETQ. This CDR3 is built from 15 residues. Trimming shortened V by 1 base and J by 4 bases, and 9 bases separated the two germline ends. The CDR3 reads CASSLNGHGANVLTV. The CDR3 DNA reads TGCGCCAGCAGCTTGAACGGGCACGGGGCCAACGTCCTGACTGTC.

CDR3 nucleotides: TGCAGCTTCGGCGGGGGCCGGACTGAAGCTTTCTTT. Its translation: CSFGGGRTEAFF. V is TRBV29-1 and J is TRBJ1-1, with D possibly TRBD1 on 6 matching bases. The germline V gene has CDR1 SQVTM and CDR2 ANQGSEA. The ends were cut back, 8 bases at V and 5 bases at J, with 15 bases in the middle. The CDR3 is made up of 12 amino acids.

Notes on this clonotype: At one boundary the junction diverges from the germline segment, which might be a read error. The chain combines TRBV12-3 or TRBV12-4 with TRBJ1-4; tentative D call: TRBD1 (6 bases). The CDR3 runs 15 residues. CDR3 loop: CDSRQPGATNEKLSF. DNA of the CDR3: TGTGACAGCAGACAACCAGGGGCAACTAATGAAAAACTGTCTTTT.

Note on this clonotype: Relative to the germline gene, one junction end is altered; a read error may explain this. The V call is TRBV19, the J call TRBJ2-2; maybe TRBD1 (6 bases). Looked up from germline, CDR1 is LNHDA and CDR2 is SQIVND (reference sequence). This CDR3 comprises 14 residues. The CDR3 DNA reads TGTGCCAGTCAGGAAACCACAGGGCTCAGGGAGTTGTTTTTT. This codes for CASQETTGLRELFF.

The rearrangement links TRBV11-2 to TRBJ2-1; TRBD2 matches 10 bases. Germline V gives CDR1 SGHAT, CDR2 FQNNGV. J gave up 4 bases and V 3 bases, and 3 bases lay outside the gene matches. This CDR3 comprises 15 residues. The CDR3 sequence is CASSFSGGIYNEQFF. In DNA, the CDR3 is TGTGCCAGCAGCTTTAGCGGGGGGATATACAATGAGCAGTTCTTC.

This clonotype has at least ten counts. The V and J genes are TRBV24-1 and TRBJ1-2, with D maybe TRBD1 (6 bases). CDR3 size: 14 residues. V was cut by 5 bases and J by 4 bases, with 13 bases left in between. CDR1 and CDR2 (germline): KGHDR, SFDVKD. CDR3 loop: CATSGSRGSYGYTF. Written as DNA, the CDR3 is TGTGCCACCAGTGGTTCCAGGGGTTCCTATGGCTACACCTTC.

This clonotype has more than one count but fewer than ten. The chain combines TRBV5-5 with TRBJ2-1, with a possible D match to TRBD1 (5 bases). Between the trimmed V and J ends, which lost 0 bases and 0 bases, there was a span of 13 bases. The CDR3 has 17 residues. Germline lookup yields CDR1 SGHKS and CDR2 YYEKEE (reference sequence). The CDR3 sequence: CASSLALGAGSYNEQFF. The CDR3 DNA reads TGTGCCAGCAGCTTGGCCTTAGGGGCTGGCTCCTACAATGAGCAGTTCTTC.

Concerning this clonotype itself: One end of the junction does not line up with germline, which may come from a read error. The V gene is TRBV28, the J gene TRBJ2-2, with D unresolved. The germline V gene has CDR1 MDHEN and CDR2 SYDVKM. CDR3 length: 15 amino acids. DNA of the CDR3: TGTGCCAACAGTCTATTACAGACCTACACCGGGGAGCTGTTTTTT. Encoded protein: CANSLLQTYTGELFF.

Comment on this clonotype: This may be a read error, as it is one base from a much larger clone. No conserved phenylalanine or tryptophan is present at the end of the CDR3, so a read error is the likely explanation. The J gene is TRBJ2-3, the V gene TRBV7-9; 9 nucleotides match TRBD1. CDR3 length: 17 amino acids. The germline V gene has CDR1 SEHNR and CDR2 FQNEAQ (reference sequence). The ends lost 4 bases at V and 4 bases at J; junction bases unmatched: 12. The CDR3 DNA sequence: TGTGCCAGCAGCTACCCCCGGGGGCGGACAGGGGCAGATACGCAGTATCTT. Amino acids: CASSYPRGRTGADTQYL.

Note on this clonotype: The junction and the germline gene differ at one end; a read error may be behind it. This chain uses TRBV4-2 with TRBJ2-2; perhaps D is TRBD1 or TRBD2 (6 bases each). The germline CDR1 and CDR2 sequences are LGHNA and YNFKEQ. The CDR3 contains 19 residues. The CDR3 nucleotides read TGTGCAAGCAGCCATGCTCCTACTAGAGGGGGGCTTACCATCGGGGAGCTGTTTTTT. It encodes CASSHAPTRGGLTIGELFF.

The gene calls are TRBV12-3 or TRBV12-4 and TRBJ1-3, with no clear D. The CDR3 is made up of 18 amino acids. V was clipped by 6 bases and J by 0 bases, with 21 bases between them. The CDR3 loop is CASRRPGIVIGSGNTIYF. The CDR3 DNA is TGTGCCAGCAGACGTCCCGGGATAGTGATCGGCTCTGGAAACACCATATATTTT.

The rearrangement joins TRBV20-1 to TRBJ2-7; D may be TRBD1 (6 bases). Trimming shortened V by 0 bases and J by 4 bases, and 7 bases separated the two germline ends. Germline assignment: CDR1 DFQATT and CDR2 SNEGSKA (reference sequence). The CDR3 has 12 residues. In DNA form, the CDR3 reads TGCAGTGCTAGAGAACAGGGTTACGAGCAGTACTTC. This translates into CSAREQGYEQYF.

About this clonotype itself: The final CDR3 position lacks the conserved phenylalanine or tryptophan, pointing to a likely read error. The chain combines TRBV28 with TRBJ2-3; D is ambiguous. Germline CDR1 and CDR2: MDHEN and SYDVKM. The CDR3 spans 14 residues. In DNA, the CDR3 is TGTGCCAGCAGTTTTTTAGCTGGCACAGATATGCAGTATTTG. The encoded protein is CASSFLAGTDMQYL.